The 2 T cell receptor beta chains given below trace back to one sample, sequenced in a study of blood T cell repertoires in COVID-19. Sequencing used immunoSEQ multiplex PCR; TCRdb keeps in-frame clones, though not all of them. Among 65,000 to 75,000 clones listed, around 90% were seen once. The sequenced sample was peripheral blood. All receptors come from a man aged 50-59 years with acute or convalescent COVID-19.

This chain uses TRBV28 with TRBJ2-3; maybe TRBD2 (5 bases). V lost 5 bases to trimming and J lost 4 bases, with 16 bases between them. Germline V CDR1 and CDR2: MDHEN, SYDVKM. The CDR3 runs to 15 residues. The CDR3 here is CASSEGHLNADTQYF. The CDR3, as DNA: TGTGCCAGCAGTGAGGGCCATCTGAACGCAGATACGCAGTATTTT.

This clone is a singleton in its sample. The J gene is TRBJ2-3, the V gene TRBV9, with 8 positions matching TRBD2. J gave up 0 bases and V 3 bases, and 3 bases lay outside the gene matches. The V gene's germline CDR1 is SGDLS and CDR2 YYNGEE. The CDR3 consists of 15 residues. This CDR3 is CASSAQRGSTDTQYF. CDR3 in DNA: TGTGCCAGCAGCGCCCAGCGGGGGAGCACAGATACGCAGTATTTT.